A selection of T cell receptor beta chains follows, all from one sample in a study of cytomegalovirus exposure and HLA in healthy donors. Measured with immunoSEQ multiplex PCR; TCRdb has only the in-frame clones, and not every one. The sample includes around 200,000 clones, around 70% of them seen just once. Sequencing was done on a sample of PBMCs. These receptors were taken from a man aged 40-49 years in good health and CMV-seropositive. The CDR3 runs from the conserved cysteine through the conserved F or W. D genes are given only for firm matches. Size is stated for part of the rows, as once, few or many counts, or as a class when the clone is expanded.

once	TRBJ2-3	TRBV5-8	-	CASSFNQGSGVGENTQYF	TGTGCCAGCAGCTTTAATCAGGGGTCAGGGGTTGGGGAGAATACGCAGTATTTT
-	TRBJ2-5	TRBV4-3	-	CASSQRGTLGETQYF	TGCGCCAGCAGCCAAAGGGGGACCTTGGGGGAGACCCAGTACTTC
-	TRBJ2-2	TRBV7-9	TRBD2	CSSNSLRASGNTGELFF	TGTTCCAGCAACTCCCTCCGAGCTAGCGGTAACACCGGGGAGCTGTTTTTT
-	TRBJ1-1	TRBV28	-	CASTRGDILNTEAFF	TGTGCCAGCACACGTGGCGACATTTTGAACACTGAAGCTTTCTTT
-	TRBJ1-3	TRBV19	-	CASSIWAWAATDTGNTIYF	TGTGCCAGTAGTATATGGGCCTGGGCAGCCACCGACACTGGAAACACCATATATTTT
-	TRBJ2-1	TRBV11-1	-	CASSPRERGGLWNEQFF	TGTGCCAGCAGCCCCCGCGAGAGGGGGGGCCTTTGGAATGAGCAGTTCTTC
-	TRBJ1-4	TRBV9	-	CASSPGDKNEKLFF	TGTGCCAGCAGCCCAGGGGACAAGAATGAAAAACTGTTTTTT
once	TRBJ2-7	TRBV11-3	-	CASSLAAGSSYEQYF	TGTGCCAGCAGCTTAGCCGCGGGGAGCTCCTACGAGCAGTACTTC
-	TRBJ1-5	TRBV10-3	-	CAISESRGSNQPQHF	TGTGCCATCAGTGAGTCACGGGGTAGCAATCAGCCCCAGCATTTT
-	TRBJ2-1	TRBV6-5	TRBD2	CASSTLAGGYNEQFF	TGTGCCAGCAGTACACTAGCGGGGGGCTACAATGAGCAGTTCTTC
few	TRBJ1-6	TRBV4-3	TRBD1	CASSQDLGTGNSPLHF	TGCGCCAGCAGCCAAGATCTCGGGACAGGAAATTCACCCCTCCACTTT
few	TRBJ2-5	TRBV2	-	CASRGQGGPETQYF	TGTGCCAGCAGGGGGCAGGGGGGTCCAGAGACCCAGTACTTC
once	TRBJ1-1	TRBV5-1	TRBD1	CASNLQGASGTEAFF	TGCGCCAGCAACTTACAGGGGGCAAGTGGCACTGAAGCTTTCTTT
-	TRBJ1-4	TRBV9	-	CASSVLAASSNEKLFF	TGTGCCAGCAGCGTATTGGCGGCCAGCTCTAATGAAAAACTGTTTTTT
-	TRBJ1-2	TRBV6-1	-	CASSNREGYTF	TGTGCCAGCAGTAACAGGGAGGGCTACACCTTC
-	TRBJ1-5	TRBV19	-	CASRPGGRNQPQHF	TGTGCCAGCCGTCCGGGGGGCCGGAATCAGCCCCAGCATTTT
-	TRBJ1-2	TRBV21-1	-	CASSKTGDYGYTF	TGTGCCAGCAGTAAGACAGGGGACTATGGCTACACCTTC
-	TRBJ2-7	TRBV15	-	CATSRVLAGSYEQYF	TGTGCCACCAGCAGAGTCTTGGCAGGATCCTACGAGCAGTACTTC
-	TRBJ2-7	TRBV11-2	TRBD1	CASSLEGQSGAEQYF	TGTGCCAGCAGCTTAGAGGGACAGTCGGGCGCCGAGCAGTACTTC